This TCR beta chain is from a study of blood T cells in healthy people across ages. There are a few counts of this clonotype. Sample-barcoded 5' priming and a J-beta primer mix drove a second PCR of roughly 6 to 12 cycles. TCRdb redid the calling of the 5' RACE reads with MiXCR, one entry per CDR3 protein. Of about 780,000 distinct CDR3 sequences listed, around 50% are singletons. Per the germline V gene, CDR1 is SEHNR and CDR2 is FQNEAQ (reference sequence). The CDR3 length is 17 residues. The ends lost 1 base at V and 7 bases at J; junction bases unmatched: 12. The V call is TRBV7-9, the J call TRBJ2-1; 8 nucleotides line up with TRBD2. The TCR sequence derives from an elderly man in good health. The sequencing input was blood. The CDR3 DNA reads TGTGCCAGCAGCTTAGACACTAGCGGCGACAATTGGAATGAGCAGTTCTTC. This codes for CASSLDTSGDNWNEQFF. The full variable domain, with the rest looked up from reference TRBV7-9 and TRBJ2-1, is DTGVSQNPRHKITKRGQNVTFRCDPISEHNRLYWYRQTLGQGPEFLTYFQNEAQLEKSRLLSDRFSAERPKGSFSTLEIQRTEQGDSAMYLCASSLDTSGDNWNEQFFGPGTRLTVL.